This entry lists 21 T cell receptor beta chains sequenced from one sample in a study of blood T cells in healthy people across ages. It was with a sample-barcoded 5' primer and a J-beta primer mix that a second PCR of roughly 7 to 12 cycles was run. MiXCR, applied by TCRdb to the 5' RACE reads, yields one record per CDR3 protein. The sample has more than 800,000 distinct CDR3 sequences; around 45% are singletons. The sequencing input was blood. The origin of the receptors is a woman aged 60-70 years in good health.

This clonotype was found a few times. The gene calls are TRBV2 and TRBJ2-4, with 14 bases lining up with TRBD2. V lost 4 bases, J lost 6 bases, and 5 bases stayed unmatched. From germline, CDR1 is SNHLY and CDR2 FYNNEI. The CDR3 sequence is 16 residues long. The CDR3 region is CASSGPGTSGRNIQYF. DNA for the CDR3: TGTGCCAGCAGTGGTCCTGGGACTAGCGGGAGAAACATTCAGTACTTC.

This clonotype was recorded only once. The CDR3 region is CATSDAGIGTDTQYF. CDR3 sequence (DNA): TGTGCCACCAGTGATGCCGGGATTGGCACAGATACGCAGTATTTT. This sequence joins TRBV24-1 and TRBJ2-3; D may be TRBD2 (5 bases). The CDR3 is 15 residues long. The ends were cut back, 3 bases at V and 1 base at J, with 10 bases in the middle. Germline V gene lookup returns CDR1 KGHDR and CDR2 SFDVKD.

V usage is TRBV5-4 and J usage is TRBJ1-3; D remains unclear. V was trimmed by 0 bases and J by 2 bases, leaving 12 bases between them. This CDR3 comprises 16 residues. Germline loops: CDR1 SGHNT, CDR2 YYREEE (reference sequence). The CDR3 nucleotides are TGTGCCAGCAGCTTGGATCCGGGAATCGCTGGAAACACCATATATTTT. As protein: CASSLDPGIAGNTIYF.

This sequence joins TRBV15 and TRBJ2-4, with a weak D call TRBD2 (5 bases). This CDR3 region has 13 residues. Germline loops: CDR1 LNHNV, CDR2 YYDKDF (reference sequence). Trimming pared 0 bases from V and 13 bases from J, leaving 13 bases between. The CDR3 nucleotides read TGTGCCACCAGCAGAGAAGAGGGTTGGGAGCAGTACTTC. Its protein is CATSREEGWEQYF.

In its sample, this clonotype was seen a few times. The chain links TRBV27 to TRBJ2-7, with D possibly being TRBD2 (6 bases). V was cut by 6 bases and J by 4 bases, with 16 bases left in between. CDR3 length equals 14 residues. Germline V gene lookup returns CDR1 MNHEY and CDR2 SMNVEV (reference sequence). CDR3 residues: CASSGASAPYEQYF. The CDR3 DNA reads TGTGCCAGCAGCGGGGCTAGCGCCCCTTACGAGCAGTACTTC.

The chain combines TRBV30 with TRBJ2-7; 7 nucleotides line up with TRBD2. J lost 5 bases, V lost 1 base, and 5 bases had no gene match. CDR1 is GTSNPN, CDR2 SVGIG, per germline (reference sequence). This CDR3 spans 13 amino acids. CDR3 region: CAWSGEGWNEQYF. The CDR3 DNA follows: TGTGCCTGGAGTGGGGAGGGGTGGAACGAGCAGTACTTC.

The rearrangement uses TRBV27 and TRBJ1-2; perhaps TRBD1 as D (5 bases). Trimming stripped 1 base from V and 6 bases from J, with 9 bases between. Germline assignment: CDR1 MNHEY and CDR2 SMNVEV (reference sequence). The CDR3 length is 13 residues. In nucleotides, the CDR3 is TGTGCCAGCAGTTTATGGGGGACGGATGGCTACACCTTC. Encoded protein: CASSLWGTDGYTF.

Only a few counts were recorded for this clonotype. This chain joins TRBV12-3 or TRBV12-4 and TRBJ2-5; 12 bases align to TRBD2. V lost 0 bases and J lost 4; bases outside the gene matches: 0. The CDR3 runs to 15 residues. CDR3 in DNA: TGTGCCAGCAGTTTAGCGACTAGCGGGAGAGAGACCCAGTACTTC. Its translation is CASSLATSGRETQYF.

This chain links TRBV7-9 with TRBJ2-7; tentatively, D is TRBD2 (6 bases). Germline CDR1 reads SEHNR; CDR2 reads FQNEAQ (reference sequence). The CDR3 loop spans 13 amino acids. The V end was cut by 5 bases, the J end by 8 bases, with 16 bases between. The CDR3 DNA follows: TGTGCCAGCAGCCCAAGCTCCGGGAGCCAGCAGTACTTC. It encodes CASSPSSGSQQYF.

The V gene is TRBV14, the J gene TRBJ2-3; TRBD1 aligns across 8 bases. This CDR3 spans 16 amino acids. Germline values: CDR1 SGHDN, CDR2 FVKESK. V was pared by 0 bases and J by 3 bases, with 5 bases of the junction left unmatched. The CDR3 DNA is TGTGCCAGCAGCCAAGATGGCGGACAGGGAACAGATACGCAGTATTTT. Its translation: CASSQDGGQGTDTQYF.

This clonotype was recorded a few times. V usage is TRBV20-1 and J usage is TRBJ2-7, with 13 bases that match TRBD2. The CDR3 length is 13 residues. Germline assignment: CDR1 DFQATT and CDR2 SNEGSKA (reference sequence). The junction had 8 bases not matched to a gene; V was cut back by 6 bases and J by 9 bases. The CDR3 is CSARTSGSFGQYF. CDR3 nucleotides: TGCAGTGCAAGGACTAGCGGGAGCTTTGGGCAGTACTTC.

This clonotype was detected only once. The V and J genes are TRBV20-1 and TRBJ2-4; D remains ambiguous. The DNA end is more similar to TRBJ2-7, so the J call may be wrong. Per germline, CDR1 DFQATT and CDR2 SNEGSKA (reference sequence). There are 10 residues in the CDR3. The CDR3 reads CSAGFYEQYF. CDR3 nucleotide sequence: TGCAGTGCGGGTTTCTACGAGCAGTACTTC.

To note about this clonotype: This may be a read error, as it is one base from a much larger clone. This chain links TRBV7-9 with TRBJ2-4; tentatively, D is TRBD1 (5 bases). With the DNA end fitting TRBJ2-7 better, the J assignment may be wrong. The CDR3 consists of 12 residues. The germline gives CDR1 SEHNR, CDR2 FQNEAQ (reference sequence). Here the CDR3 reads CASSQTDYEQYF. The CDR3 DNA is TGTGCCAGCAGCCAGACAGACTACGAGCAGTACTTC.

The sample holds many counts of this clonotype. V is TRBV2 and J is TRBJ2-1, with TRBD2 matching over 7 bases. J was trimmed by 12 bases and V by 5 bases; bases with no gene match: 10. This CDR3 has 13 amino acids. Germline assignment: CDR1 SNHLY and CDR2 FYNNEI. Written as DNA, the CDR3 is TGTGCCAGCAGTTCAGAGCGGGATCGACTGCAGTTCTTC. Residues: CASSSERDRLQFF. The entire variable domain, with the rest obtained from reference TRBV2 and TRBJ2-1, is as follows: EPEVTQTPSHQVTQMGQEVILRCVPISNHLYFYWYRQILGQKVEFLVSFYNNEISEKSEIFDDQFSVERPDGSNFTLKIRSTKLEDSAMYFCASSSERDRLQFFGPGTRLTVL.

This chain connects TRBV25-1 to TRBJ1-4; possibly TRBD1 for D (5 bases). Germline V CDR1 and CDR2: MGHDK, SYGVNS. There are 13 residues in the CDR3. Trimming pared 3 bases from V and 8 bases from J, leaving 10 bases between. The CDR3 sequence: CASSDRVEEKLFF. DNA for the CDR3: TGTGCCAGCAGTGACAGGGTGGAAGAAAAACTGTTTTTT.

The chain is built from TRBV16 and TRBJ1-4; no clear D. This CDR3 contains 12 residues. Germline assignment: CDR1 KGHSY and CDR2 FQNENV. V shed 4 bases and J shed 7 bases, with 7 bases lying between them. The DNA of the CDR3 is TGTGCCAGCAGCCGGGAGACTGAAAAACTGTTTTTT. It specifies CASSRETEKLFF.

The rearrangement uses TRBV20-1 and TRBJ1-2; D is possibly TRBD1 (5 bases). The CDR3 extends over 12 amino acids. Per the germline V gene, CDR1 is DFQATT and CDR2 is SNEGSKA (reference sequence). V was cut by 1 base and J by 8 bases, with 11 bases left in between. The DNA of the CDR3 is TGCAGTGCTAGAGTTGTGGGGGGAGGCTACACCTTC. Its translation is CSARVVGGGYTF.

The chain is built from TRBV20-1 and TRBJ2-4; D gene unclear. The DNA end is more similar to TRBJ2-7, so the J call may be wrong. CDR1 DFQATT and CDR2 SNEGSKA come from the germline V gene (reference sequence). The CDR3 loop spans 15 amino acids. The CDR3 here is CSARDIREDAYEQYF. The CDR3 coding sequence is TGCAGTGCTAGAGATATAAGGGAAGACGCCTACGAGCAGTACTTC.

The V and J genes are TRBV20-1 and TRBJ2-3; unclear D gene. CDR3 length: 15 amino acids. With 6 bases removed from V and 5 bases from J, the gap between germline ends came to 21 bases. CDR1 is DFQATT, CDR2 SNEGSKA, per germline (reference sequence). The chain's CDR3 is CSALRLGEYGDTQYF. CDR3 coding DNA: TGCAGTGCCCTCCGGCTTGGGGAATATGGAGATACGCAGTATTTT.

Comments on this clonotype: Just one base apart from a much larger clone, this may be a read error. The chain employs TRBV5-1 and TRBJ2-1; weak D call: TRBD1 (6 bases). Between the trimmed V and J ends, which lost 0 bases and 9 bases, there was a span of 16 bases. The CDR3 is made up of 15 amino acids. Germline V lookup: CDR1 SGHRS, CDR2 YFSETQ. CDR3 amino acids: CASSLGETGLTEQFF. The CDR3 bases are TGCGCCAGCAGCTTGGGGGAGACAGGTTTAACTGAGCAGTTCTTC.

This chain connects TRBV20-1 to TRBJ2-7; 11 bases align to TRBD2. V was clipped by 5 bases and J by 2 bases; unmatched bases: 5. The CDR3 is made up of 14 amino acids. Germline CDR1 and CDR2: DFQATT and SNEGSKA (reference sequence). The CDR3 DNA sequence: TGCAGTGCTCTCGGGACTAGCGGAACCTACGAGCAGTACTTC. Protein product: CSALGTSGTYEQYF.